The rows below give T cell receptor beta chains drawn from one sample of a study of cytomegalovirus exposure and HLA in healthy donors. Sequencing was performed with immunoSEQ multiplex PCR; in TCRdb, only in-frame clones are kept and a portion is missing. This sample has 150,000 to 160,000 clones, with roughly 77% found just once. Sequenced input: PBMCs. The receptor set was obtained from a man aged 25 to 40 in good health and CMV-seropositive. Both conserved end residues are part of each CDR3. The D gene is left open where the match is weak. Clone sizes are given selectively: once, few, many, or a class where the clone is expanded.

v_gene,d_gene,j_gene,abundance,CDR3nt,CDR3aa
TRBV7-2,TRBD1,TRBJ2-7,.,TGTGCCAGCAGACTTGGACAGGCCAGCTCCTACGAGCAGTACTTC,CASRLGQASSYEQYF
TRBV6-1,.,TRBJ2-7,.,TGTGCCAGCAGTGAAAACAGAAATTACGAGCAGTACTTC,CASSENRNYEQYF
TRBV6-1,TRBD2,TRBJ2-3,.,TGTGCCAGCGCTGGGACTAGCGGGACCACAGATACGCAGTATTTT,CASAGTSGTTDTQYF
TRBV7-2,.,TRBJ1-3,once,TGTGCCAGCAGCTTACTTTCCTCTGGAAACACCATATATTTT,CASSLLSSGNTIYF
TRBV27,.,TRBJ1-2,.,TGTGCCAGCAGTCGACATGGAGGGGACTATGGCTACACCTTC,CASSRHGGDYGYTF
TRBV7-6,TRBD2,TRBJ2-1,.,TGCGCCAGCAGCCGCGGACTAGCGGGGGCGGATGAGCAGTTCTTC,CASSRGLAGADEQFF
TRBV7-3,TRBD1,TRBJ1-1,.,TGTGCCAGCAGCTTAATAGCAGGGGGCAACACTGAAGCTTTCTTT,CASSLIAGGNTEAFF
TRBV9,.,TRBJ1-3,.,TGTGCCAGCAGCAACCCAGGGGAGGGAAACACCATATATTTT,CASSNPGEGNTIYF
TRBV30,TRBD2,TRBJ2-7,.,TGTGCCTGGAGTAGGTATGGCGGGAGGTTCGACGAGCAGTACTTC,CAWSRYGGRFDEQYF
TRBV9,.,TRBJ2-7,.,TGTGCCAGCAGCAAAACTGGACTAACCTACGAGCAGTACTTC,CASSKTGLTYEQYF
TRBV5-4,TRBD1,TRBJ1-1,once,TGTGCCAGCAGCACCGGACAGGGCACTGAAGCTTTCTTT,CASSTGQGTEAFF
TRBV28,TRBD1,TRBJ1-2,.,TGTGCCAGCAGGCCCGGACAGGGTTTAAACTATGGCTACACCTTC,CASRPGQGLNYGYTF
TRBV6-6,TRBD1,TRBJ1-4,.,TGTCTTTGTTCGAGACAGGGGGCGGGAGAAAAACTGTTTTTT,CLCSRQGAGEKLFF
TRBV18,TRBD1,TRBJ2-7,.,TGTGCCAGCTCACCACCGGGGACAGGGGCAGCGCCCTACGAGCAGTACTTC,CASSPPGTGAAPYEQYF
TRBV28,TRBD1,TRBJ2-5,few,TGTGCCAGCAGTCTACAGGGGGTGGGTCAAGAGACCCAGTACTTC,CASSLQGVGQETQYF
TRBV6-4,TRBD1,TRBJ1-1,.,TGTGCCAGCAGCCGGACAGGGAACACTGAAGCTTTCTTT,CASSRTGNTEAFF
TRBV7-3,TRBD1,TRBJ2-5,.,TGTGCCAGCAGCCAAGGACAGGGGGCTCGGGAGACCCAGTACTTC,CASSQGQGARETQYF
TRBV7-9,.,TRBJ2-3,.,TGTGCCAGCAGCTTAGCAAGGGGCGGTGGCACAGATACGCAGTATTTT,CASSLARGGGTDTQYF
TRBV7-2,.,TRBJ1-5,.,TGTGCCAGCAGCCATTCAGGTTTTAATCAGCCCCAGCATTTT,CASSHSGFNQPQHF
TRBV27,TRBD2,TRBJ2-3,few,TGTGCCAGCAGTGAACTAGCGGGAGGGTACACAGATACGCAGTATTTT,CASSELAGGYTDTQYF
TRBV21-1,.,TRBJ2-3,.,TGTGCCAGCAGCAGGGACAGCCGGCGGTATTTT,CASSRDSRRYF
TRBV2,.,TRBJ2-3,.,TGTGCCAGCAGTGAAATAACAGATACGCAGTATTTT,CASSEITDTQYF
TRBV10-3,.,TRBJ1-5,.,TGTGCCATCAGTGAACAGGGAGGGCAGCCCCAGCATTTT,CAISEQGGQPQHF
TRBV5-4,TRBD1,TRBJ2-7,.,TGTGCCAGCAGCTTCCCGGGACAGGGAAACGAGCAGTACTTC,CASSFPGQGNEQYF
TRBV29-1,TRBD1,TRBJ2-4,few,TGCAGCGTTGAACACGGGACAGGGCTAGCCAAAAACATTCAGTACTTC,CSVEHGTGLAKNIQYF
TRBV6-5,.,TRBJ1-1,.,TGTGCCAGCAGTTACTCCTCGGCGGGGGACACTGAAGCTTTCTTT,CASSYSSAGDTEAFF
TRBV7-8,.,TRBJ1-4,once,TGTGCCAGCAGCCTGACAGCAACTAATGAAAAACTGTTTTTT,CASSLTATNEKLFF
TRBV19,.,TRBJ2-5,.,TGTGCCAGTAGTATAGCCCTCTTTGGCGAGACCCAGTACTTC,CASSIALFGETQYF
TRBV29-1,.,TRBJ2-7,.,TGCAGCGTTGAAGATCGTAGCTTAGGATCCTACGAGCAGTACTTC,CSVEDRSLGSYEQYF
TRBV7-3,TRBD2,TRBJ2-7,.,TGTGCCAGCAGCTTAACGGGGGGGTCGTTGGACGAGCAGTACTTC,CASSLTGGSLDEQYF
TRBV28,TRBD2,TRBJ2-3,.,TGTGCCAGCAGCCCGAGCGGGAGGCTGGCAGATACGCAGTATTTT,CASSPSGRLADTQYF
TRBV2,TRBD1,TRBJ1-2,.,TGTGCCAGCAGGCGGACAGGGATCGACTATGGCTACACCTTC,CASRRTGIDYGYTF
TRBV6-4,.,TRBJ2-3,.,TGTGCCAGCAGTCTCCTCGGACAGTACACAGATACGCAGTATTTT,CASSLLGQYTDTQYF
TRBV5-1,TRBD2,TRBJ2-3,.,TGCGCCAGCAGAGCTAGCGGGAGTTCCACAGATACGCAGTATTTT,CASRASGSSTDTQYF
TRBV2,.,TRBJ1-4,.,TGTGCCAGCAGTCAGGGAAGCACTAATGAAAAACTGTTTTTT,CASSQGSTNEKLFF
TRBV5-8,.,TRBJ1-6,.,TGTGCCAGCAGCGCTACGACAGGTCGTGATTCACCCCTCCACTTT,CASSATTGRDSPLHF
TRBV28,.,TRBJ2-2,.,TGTGCCAGTCACCCCCCGGGTATTTTAGGGGAGCTGTTTTTT,CASHPPGILGELFF
TRBV7-2,TRBD1,TRBJ2-7,.,TGTGCCAGCAGCTTAGTTCTAGGGACAGGGACCTACTCCTACGAGCAGTACTTC,CASSLVLGTGTYSYEQYF
TRBV9,TRBD1,TRBJ2-7,.,TGTGCCAGCAGCGTAGCGGCAGGGGGCGGCTACGAGCAGTACTTC,CASSVAAGGGYEQYF
TRBV29-1,.,TRBJ2-1,.,TGCAGCGTTGAGCTGGGGAGCTCCTACAATGAGCAGTTCTTC,CSVELGSSYNEQFF
TRBV11-3,.,TRBJ1-1,.,TGTGCCAGCAGCTTAGGCGGAAGAGGTGCCACTGAAGCTTTCTTT,CASSLGGRGATEAFF
TRBV27,TRBD1,TRBJ2-1,.,TGTGCCAGCATGCGGACAGGGGGCTCTGAGCAGTTCTTC,CASMRTGGSEQFF
TRBV27,.,TRBJ2-7,.,TGTGCCAGCGGGCTCTTAAGGACACTTTCTATCTACGAGCAGTACTTC,CASGLLRTLSIYEQYF
TRBV12-5,.,TRBJ2-7,.,TGTGCTAGTGGTTGGACTCAACAGTACGAGCAGTACTTC,CASGWTQQYEQYF
TRBV7-9,.,TRBJ1-5,.,TGTGCCAGCAGCTTAGGGACAGTCAAGCCCCAGCATTTT,CASSLGTVKPQHF
TRBV10-2,TRBD1,TRBJ1-1,few,TGCGCCAGCAGTTCCGGGACAGCAACTTTCGACACTGAAGCTTTCTTT,CASSSGTATFDTEAFF
TRBV11-2,.,TRBJ1-3,.,TGTGCCAGCAGCCGGGGAGGGAGCTCTGGAAACACCATATATTTT,CASSRGGSSGNTIYF
TRBV2,TRBD2,TRBJ2-5,.,TGTGCCAGCAGGGGGGGACTAGCAACGAGCAAGTACTTC,CASRGGLATSKYF
TRBV28,.,TRBJ2-5,.,TGTGCCAGCAGCTCCCCTGAAGCGGGTGTGGGGGAGACCCAGTACTTC,CASSSPEAGVGETQYF
TRBV30,.,TRBJ1-1,few,TGTGCCTGGAGTACACAGGAGAACACTGAAGCTTTCTTT,CAWSTQENTEAFF
TRBV28,.,TRBJ2-1,few,TGTGCCAGCAGGAGACAGAGCTCCTACAATGAGCAGTTCTTC,CASRRQSSYNEQFF
TRBV25-1,.,TRBJ1-2,.,TGTGCCAGCACTCAGGGGTATAACTATGGCTACACCTTC,CASTQGYNYGYTF
TRBV6-4,TRBD1,TRBJ1-2,.,TGTGCCAGCAGTGTGACAGGGGGCCAGGATGGCTACACCTTC,CASSVTGGQDGYTF
TRBV6-6,TRBD2,TRBJ2-3,few,TGTGCCAGCAGACTCCTAGCGGATAGCACAGATACGCAGTATTTT,CASRLLADSTDTQYF
TRBV7-7,.,TRBJ2-5,.,TGTGCTAGCAGCTTAGGCGGGGCGGGAAAGAGAGAGACCCAGTACTTC,CASSLGGAGKRETQYF